The 18 T cell receptor beta chains below come from one sample, sequenced in a study of cytomegalovirus exposure and HLA in healthy donors. Some clones are missing from TCRdb's copy, which holds only in-frame ones; the method was immunoSEQ multiplex PCR. The sample comprises roughly 120,000 clones, 85% to 95% of which are singletons, and roughly 1.2% rests with the top ten. The sequenced sample consisted of PBMCs. These receptor sequences come from a woman younger than 30 in good health and CMV-seronegative.

The chain is built from TRBV6-5 and TRBJ2-5; D might be TRBD1 (6 bases). The CDR3 runs to 13 residues. Germline lookup yields CDR1 MNHEY and CDR2 SVGAGI. The ends were cut back, 6 bases at V and 2 bases at J, with 10 bases in the middle. CDR3: CASSRQEQETQYF. CDR3 nucleotide sequence: TGTGCCAGCAGCAGACAGGAGCAAGAGACCCAGTACTTC.

This chain links TRBV5-4 with TRBJ2-3; a weak D match, TRBD1 (6 bases). Trimming removed 4 bases from V and 3 bases from J, with 15 bases in between. The CDR3 consists of 15 residues. Germline CDR1 SGHNT, CDR2 YYREEE (reference sequence). In DNA form, the CDR3 reads TGTGCCAGCAGCCCCGGGTGGGGGCTGACAGATACGCAGTATTTT. The encoded protein is CASSPGWGLTDTQYF.

V usage is TRBV29-1 and J usage is TRBJ2-1, with D unresolved. CDR1 and CDR2 (germline): SQVTM, ANQGSEA. Trimming removed 3 bases at V and 4 bases at J, with 16 bases between. The CDR3 is 15 amino acids. The CDR3 sequence: CSVDGLEVSYNEQFF. CDR3 DNA: TGCAGCGTTGATGGGTTAGAGGTCAGTTACAATGAGCAGTTCTTC.

This chain connects TRBV7-9 to TRBJ2-5, with 9 bases that match TRBD2. This CDR3 comprises 15 residues. Trimming removed 5 bases from V and 4 bases from J; junction bases left unmatched: 8. In germline, CDR1 is SEHNR, CDR2 FQNEAQ (reference sequence). CDR3 DNA sequence: TGTGCCAGCAGCGCTGGGGGACTAGCTGGAGAGACCCAGTACTTC. Protein sequence: CASSAGGLAGETQYF. Complete variable domain (other parts from reference TRBV7-9 and TRBJ2-5): DTGVSQNPRHKITKRGQNVTFRCDPISEHNRLYWYRQTLGQGPEFLTYFQNEAQLEKSRLLSDRFSAERPKGSFSTLEIQRTEQGDSAMYLCASSAGGLAGETQYFGPGTRLLVL.

The chain uses TRBV2 and TRBJ2-7, with no clear D. Germline V gene lookup returns CDR1 SNHLY and CDR2 FYNNEI. Trimming took 5 bases from V and 3 from J, leaving 14 bases between them. This CDR3 is built from 14 residues. CDR3 bases: TGTGCCAGCAGTTTGCAACGTGAGCTCTACGAGCAGTACTTC. Its translation is CASSLQRELYEQYF.

The CDR3 reads CASSFQAEETQYF. CDR3 coding DNA: TGTGCCAGCAGCTTCCAGGCTGAGGAGACCCAGTACTTC. The V and J genes are TRBV11-3 and TRBJ2-5; no clear D gene. Germline lookup yields CDR1 SGHNT and CDR2 YENEEA. V was shortened by 3 bases and J by 5 bases, with 10 bases between the two germline ends. This CDR3 comprises 13 residues.

This clone was seen only once. V gene TRBV21-1 combines with J gene TRBJ2-2; the D call TRBD2 from the table was never checked on the DNA. TRBV21-1 is termed a pseudogene. The CDR3 consists of 18 residues. Here the CDR3 DNA reads TGTGCCAGCAGCAAAAACTTAACTAGCGGGAGGAACACCGGGGAGCTGTTTTTT. Its translation: CASSKNLTSGRNTGELFF.

The CDR3 region is CASSHRGDNQPQHF. Written as DNA, the CDR3 is TGTGCCAGCAGTCACAGGGGTGACAATCAGCCCCAGCATTTT. The rearrangement links TRBV28 to TRBJ1-5, with 7 bases identical to TRBD1. Germline assignment: CDR1 MDHEN and CDR2 SYDVKM. The CDR3 extends over 14 amino acids. J gave up 3 bases and V 5 bases, and 4 bases lay outside the gene matches.

V gene TRBV6-6 combines with J gene TRBJ2-7; D possibly corresponds to TRBD2 (6 bases). This CDR3 is 11 amino acids long. Germline CDR1 reads MNHNY; CDR2 reads SVGAGI (reference sequence). Trimming left V 8 bases short and J 4 bases short, with 9 bases between. CDR3 region: CASESGYEQYF. The CDR3 bases are TGTGCCAGCGAGAGCGGGTACGAGCAGTACTTC.

V usage is TRBV28 and J usage is TRBJ1-2; possibly TRBD1 for D (6 bases). The CDR3 length is 15 residues. Trimming took off 6 bases at V and 0 bases at J, with 14 bases between the two ends. Germline V gives CDR1 MDHEN, CDR2 SYDVKM. The CDR3 DNA reads TGTGCCAGCAGGGTCCGGGACAACTCTAACTATGGCTACACCTTC. It codes for CASRVRDNSNYGYTF.

The chain is built from TRBV6-5 and TRBJ1-1, with a tentative D call TRBD1 (6 bases). The V gene's germline CDR1 is MNHEY and CDR2 SVGAGI. This CDR3 is 14 amino acids long. Trimming left V 7 bases short and J 6 bases short, with 18 bases between. CDR3 residues: CASTRTGTIAEAFF. The DNA of the CDR3 is TGTGCCAGCACCCGAACCGGGACAATCGCTGAAGCTTTCTTT.

The CDR3 sequence: CATRQGTYEQYF. CDR3 nucleotides: TGTGCCACCCGACAGGGCACCTACGAGCAGTACTTC. The V gene is TRBV2, the J gene TRBJ2-7; 7 bases fit TRBD1. The trim removed 10 bases at V and 2 bases at J, leaving 5 bases unmatched. Germline CDR1 and CDR2: SNHLY and FYNNEI. The CDR3 extends over 12 amino acids. Full variable domain (remainder filled in from reference TRBV2 and TRBJ2-7): EPEVTQTPSHQVTQMGQEVILRCVPISNHLYFYWYRQILGQKVEFLVSFYNNEISEKSEIFDDQFSVERPDGSNFTLKIRSTKLEDSAMYFCATRQGTYEQYFGPGTRLTVT.

The V call is TRBV10-3, the J call TRBJ2-5, with 7 bases aligning to TRBD1. Germline V gene lookup returns CDR1 ENHRY and CDR2 SYGVKD. V shed 8 bases and J 2 bases; nucleotides not matched to a gene: 14. The CDR3 loop spans 16 amino acids. The CDR3 sequence is CAIGKGAGGEQETQYF. CDR3 nucleotides: TGTGCCATCGGAAAAGGGGCAGGGGGAGAACAAGAGACCCAGTACTTC.

The genes are TRBV5-1 and TRBJ2-5; 12 bases map to TRBD1. This CDR3 comprises 15 residues. Trimming cost V 3 bases and J 4 bases; bases outside gene matches: 4. Germline V CDR1 and CDR2: SGHRS, YFSETQ. The CDR3 nucleotides read TGCGCCAGCAGCTCCGGGACAGGGGGCGCAGAGACCCAGTACTTC. It encodes CASSSGTGGAETQYF.

Only one count was recorded for this clone. The gene calls are TRBV28 and TRBJ2-7; tentatively, D is TRBD1 (6 bases). Germline CDR1 is MDHEN and CDR2 is SYDVKM. V lost 4 bases and J lost 5, with 24 bases in between. This CDR3 contains 17 residues. The CDR3: CASSYSTGQNPTNEQYF. The CDR3 bases are TGTGCCAGCAGTTACTCAACAGGGCAGAACCCTACTAACGAGCAGTACTTC.

The J gene is TRBJ1-2, the V gene TRBV7-6, with a possible D match to TRBD1 (6 bases). V was trimmed by 3 bases and J by 1 base, leaving 12 bases between them. The CDR3 totals 15 residues. The germline gives CDR1 SGHVS, CDR2 FNYEAQ. Written as DNA, the CDR3 is TGTGCCAGCAGCTTTGGTGCAGGGGATAACTATGGCTACACCTTC. Protein product: CASSFGAGDNYGYTF.

The chain uses TRBV4-1 and TRBJ2-7; possible D gene TRBD2, 5 bases. Trimming removed 8 bases at V and 5 bases at J, with 13 bases between. The CDR3 totals 12 residues. From germline, CDR1 is MGHRA and CDR2 YSYEKL. The CDR3 region has the DNA TGCGCCAGCTCGTCGTCCGGGAACGAGCAGTACTTC. Its translation is CASSSSGNEQYF.

The chain couples TRBV19 to TRBJ1-5; no firm D call. Germline V gene lookup returns CDR1 LNHDA and CDR2 SQIVND (reference sequence). The CDR3 sequence is 15 residues long. V shed 6 bases and J shed 1 base, with 13 bases lying between them. Here the CDR3 DNA reads TGTGCCAGTAGGATTACCGGCGGGAGCAATCAGCCCCAGCATTTT. Translation gives CASRITGGSNQPQHF.